This T cell receptor beta chain comes out of a study of blood T cell repertoires in COVID-19. Whole-study context: T cells, B-cell-depleted T cells, or PBMCs supplied cDNA or gDNA.

The length of the CDR3 is 15 residues. The germline gives CDR1 KGHSH, CDR2 LQKENI. Trimming took 3 bases from V and 2 from J, leaving 13 bases between them. Clones were read by immunoSEQ multiplex PCR, and TCRdb kept only the in-frame ones, dropping some. The sample yields around 120,000 clones, approximately 79% seen once. This TCR derives from a man between 65 and 85 years old with active or convalescent COVID-19. The sample comprised peripheral blood. The chain recombines TRBV18 with TRBJ1-1, with D hard to call. The CDR3, as DNA: TGTGCCAGCTCACCTACCCTAAATCGTAACACTGAAGCTTTCTTT. Amino acids: CASSPTLNRNTEAFF.